This T cell receptor (beta chain) was recorded in a study of T cell changes during pregnancy in multiple sclerosis. TCRdb keeps only in-frame clones here, not all; method: immunoSEQ multiplex PCR. The sample lists some 71,000 clones, approximately 91% occurring once. CDR3 length: 10 residues. This chain connects TRBV21-1 to TRBJ1-2; the D call in the table, TRBD1, was not verified against the DNA. TRBV21-1 represents a pseudogene. This clonotype was sampled from a female donor with multiple sclerosis, enrolled in a pregnancy study. Material: peripheral blood, obtained in the third trimester of pregnancy. The CDR3 region is CASRDRGPHF. CDR3 DNA sequence: TGTGCCAGCCGGGACAGGGGGCCGCACTTC.